This T cell receptor (beta chain) emerged from a study of T cell repertoires in cytomegalovirus infection. About the research overall: An indication of both CMV infection and matching HLA type came from public TCR beta signatures. General observations from the study: Summed frequency of public TCR beta families distinguished CMV carriers with the relevant HLA. What dominated the ex vivo response were HLA-C-restricted CMV-specific TCR beta clonotypes.

In regard to this clonotype: Its antigen is still unknown.

Germline V gene lookup returns CDR1 SGHKS and CDR2 YYEKEE (reference sequence). V dropped 1 base and J dropped 7 bases, with 11 bases sitting between them. The CDR3 sequence is 14 residues long. From the reads, TCRdb called clonotypes with MiXCR, one entry per CDR3 protein. The data contain 150,000 to 200,000 distinct CDR3 sequences, roughly 27% of them singletons. The clonotype was recovered from a human donor in good health (CMV status not recorded). Some clones in this sample may be carry-over from other donors' samples. Material for sequencing was PBMCs. The rearrangement joins TRBV5-5 to TRBJ1-4, with D possibly matching TRBD1 (5 bases). The chain's CDR3 is CASSLSGTVEKLFF. For the CDR3, the DNA is TGTGCCAGCAGCTTGAGCGGGACGGTTGAAAAACTGTTTTTT.